This T cell receptor beta chain was captured in a study of blood T cells in healthy people across ages. Primers used in a second PCR of roughly 7 to 12 cycles were a sample-barcoded 5' primer and a J-beta primer mix. A single record per CDR3 protein comes from TCRdb applying MiXCR to the 5' RACE reads. The data contain under 2 million distinct CDR3 sequences, around 35% of them seen just once; the ten biggest clones take up 11%. Study-level findings and limits: While age rose, TCR beta diversity per million T cells dropped in a roughly linear way. Percentage of naive T cells showed a strong correlation with TCR beta diversity.

With regard to this clonotype: Its specificity is not known.

The sequenced sample was blood. This TCR was sampled from a woman in her thirties in good health.

This CDR3 is CASSLRQGMGEAFF. The CDR3 DNA reads TGTGCCAGCAGTTTACGACAGGGGATGGGTGAAGCTTTCTTT. The chain is built from TRBV28 and TRBJ1-1; 8 nucleotides line up with TRBD1. The CDR3 is 14 amino acids. From germline, CDR1 is MDHEN and CDR2 SYDVKM. Trimming took 2 bases from V and 7 from J; bases not matched to a gene: 6.